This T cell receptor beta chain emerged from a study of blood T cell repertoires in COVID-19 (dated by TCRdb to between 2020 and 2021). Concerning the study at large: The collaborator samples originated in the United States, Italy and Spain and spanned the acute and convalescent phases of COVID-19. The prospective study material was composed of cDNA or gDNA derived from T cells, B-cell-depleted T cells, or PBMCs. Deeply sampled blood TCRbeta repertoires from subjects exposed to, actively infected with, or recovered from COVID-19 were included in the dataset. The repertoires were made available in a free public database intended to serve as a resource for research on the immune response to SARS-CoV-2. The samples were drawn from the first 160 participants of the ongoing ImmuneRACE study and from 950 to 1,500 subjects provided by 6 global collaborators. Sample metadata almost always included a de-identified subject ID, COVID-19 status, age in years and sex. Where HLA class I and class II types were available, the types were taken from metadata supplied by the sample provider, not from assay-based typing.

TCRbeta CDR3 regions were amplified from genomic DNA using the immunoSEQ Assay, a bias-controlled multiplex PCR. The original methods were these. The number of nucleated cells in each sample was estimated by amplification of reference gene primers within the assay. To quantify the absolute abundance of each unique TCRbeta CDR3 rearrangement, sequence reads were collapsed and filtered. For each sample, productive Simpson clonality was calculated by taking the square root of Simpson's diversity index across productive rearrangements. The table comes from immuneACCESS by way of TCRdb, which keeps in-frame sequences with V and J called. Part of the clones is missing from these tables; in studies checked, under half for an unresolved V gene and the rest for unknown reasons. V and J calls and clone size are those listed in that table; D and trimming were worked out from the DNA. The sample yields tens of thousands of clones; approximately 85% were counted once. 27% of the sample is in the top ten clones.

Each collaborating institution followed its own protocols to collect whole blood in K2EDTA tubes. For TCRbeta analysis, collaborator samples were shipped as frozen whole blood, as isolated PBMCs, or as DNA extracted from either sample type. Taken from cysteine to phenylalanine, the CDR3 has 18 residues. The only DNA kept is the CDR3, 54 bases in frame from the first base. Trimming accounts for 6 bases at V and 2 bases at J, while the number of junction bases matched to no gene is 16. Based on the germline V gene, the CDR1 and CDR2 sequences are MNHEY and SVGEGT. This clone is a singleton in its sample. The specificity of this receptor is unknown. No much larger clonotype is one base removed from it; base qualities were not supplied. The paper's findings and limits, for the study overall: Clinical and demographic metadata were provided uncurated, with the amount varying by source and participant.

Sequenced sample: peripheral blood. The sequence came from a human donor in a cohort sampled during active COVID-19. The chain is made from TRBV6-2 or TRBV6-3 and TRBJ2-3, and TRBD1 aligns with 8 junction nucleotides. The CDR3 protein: CASSYPGTGGFDTDTQYF. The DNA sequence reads TGTGCCAGCAGCTATCCCGGGACAGGAGGGTTTGACACAGATACGCAGTATTTT.